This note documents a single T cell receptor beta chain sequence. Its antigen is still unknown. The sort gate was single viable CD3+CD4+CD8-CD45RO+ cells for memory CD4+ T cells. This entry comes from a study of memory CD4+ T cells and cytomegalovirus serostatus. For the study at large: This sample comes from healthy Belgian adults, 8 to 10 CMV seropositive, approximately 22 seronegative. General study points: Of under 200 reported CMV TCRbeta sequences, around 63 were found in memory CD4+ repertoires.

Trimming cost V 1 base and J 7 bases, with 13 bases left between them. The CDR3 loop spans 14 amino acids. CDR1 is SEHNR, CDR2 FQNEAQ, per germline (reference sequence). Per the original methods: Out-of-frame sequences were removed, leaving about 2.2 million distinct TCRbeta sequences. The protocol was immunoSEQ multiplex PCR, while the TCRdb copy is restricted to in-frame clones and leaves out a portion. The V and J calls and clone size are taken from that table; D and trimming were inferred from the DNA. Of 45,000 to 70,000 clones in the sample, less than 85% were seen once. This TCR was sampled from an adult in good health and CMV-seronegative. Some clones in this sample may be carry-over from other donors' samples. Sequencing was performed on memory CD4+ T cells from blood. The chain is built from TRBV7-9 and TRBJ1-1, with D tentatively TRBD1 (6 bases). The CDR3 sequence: CASSLEGVKGEAFF. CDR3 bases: TGTGCCAGCAGCTTAGAGGGGGTTAAGGGTGAAGCTTTCTTT.